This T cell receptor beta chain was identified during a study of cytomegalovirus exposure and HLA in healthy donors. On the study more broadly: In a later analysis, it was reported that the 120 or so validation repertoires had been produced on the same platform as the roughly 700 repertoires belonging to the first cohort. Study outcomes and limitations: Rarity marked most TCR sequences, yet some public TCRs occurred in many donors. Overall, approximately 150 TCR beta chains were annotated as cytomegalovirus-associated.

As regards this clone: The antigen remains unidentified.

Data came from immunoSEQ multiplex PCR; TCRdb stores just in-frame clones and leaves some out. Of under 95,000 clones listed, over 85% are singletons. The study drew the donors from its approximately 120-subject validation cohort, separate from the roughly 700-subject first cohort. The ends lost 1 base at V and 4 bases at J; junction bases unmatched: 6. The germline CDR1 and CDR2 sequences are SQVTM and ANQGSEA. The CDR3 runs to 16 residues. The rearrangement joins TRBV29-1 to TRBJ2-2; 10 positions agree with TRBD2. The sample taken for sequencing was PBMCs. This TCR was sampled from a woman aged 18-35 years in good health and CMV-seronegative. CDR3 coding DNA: TGCAGCGTTGAAGGGCTAGCGGGGGCCCGCACCGGGGAGCTGTTTTTT. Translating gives CSVEGLAGARTGELFF.